The 19 T cell receptor beta chains in this list originate from one sample, sequenced in a study of T cell responses to AZD1222 COVID-19 vaccine. The protocol was immunoSEQ multiplex PCR, while the TCRdb copy is restricted to in-frame clones and leaves out a portion. The table includes about 120,000 clones, 75% to 95% detected once. Specimen: peripheral blood, collected on day 0 of AZD1222 vaccination. The origin of the receptors is an adult in good health.

This clone has a handful of counts. The chain uses TRBV12-3 or TRBV12-4 and TRBJ1-2; D remains unclear. V was trimmed by 6 bases and J by 8 bases, leaving 16 bases between them. The CDR3 contains 13 residues. As DNA, the CDR3 is TGTGCCAGCAGCGACCTCGGACGTCCGGGCTACACCTTC. Translated: CASSDLGRPGYTF.

The CDR3 loop is CASRDRPGDSPLHF. The CDR3 DNA reads as TGTGCCAGCAGGGACAGGCCGGGGGATTCACCCCTCCACTTT. The chain uses TRBV2 and TRBJ1-6; 7 positions agree with TRBD1. The CDR3 loop spans 14 amino acids. CDR1 and CDR2 (germline): SNHLY, FYNNEI. V shed 6 bases and J 8 bases; nucleotides not matched to a gene: 7. The complete variable domain, with remaining parts taken from reference TRBV2 and TRBJ1-6, reads EPEVTQTPSHQVTQMGQEVILRCVPISNHLYFYWYRQILGQKVEFLVSFYNNEISEKSEIFDDQFSVERPDGSNFTLKIRSTKLEDSAMYFCASRDRPGDSPLHFGNGTRLTVT.

The V and J genes are TRBV7-3 and TRBJ2-1, with D possibly TRBD2 on 6 matching bases. Germline CDR1 is SGHTA and CDR2 is FQGTGA. V shed 5 bases and J shed 6 bases, with 11 bases lying between them. The CDR3 has 13 amino acids. The CDR3 bases are TGTGCCAGCAGCACCGTGGGGGGCAATGAGCAGTTCTTC. Translation gives CASSTVGGNEQFF.

The chain has TRBV4-1 and TRBJ1-5, with D tentatively TRBD1 (5 bases). The CDR3 runs 16 residues. The germline V gene encodes CDR1 MGHRA and CDR2 YSYEKL. V lost 0 bases and J 3 bases, leaving 12 bases between the germline ends. CDR3 loop: CASSQDPLGHNQPQHF. CDR3 nucleotide sequence: TGCGCCAGCAGCCAAGACCCGTTGGGGCACAATCAGCCCCAGCATTTT.

This chain connects TRBV5-5 to TRBJ1-1; D may be TRBD1 (6 bases). Germline V lookup: CDR1 SGHKS, CDR2 YYEKEE (reference sequence). The CDR3 spans 14 residues. Trimming pared 4 bases from V and 6 bases from J, leaving 16 bases between. The CDR3 is CASSPGQFIAEAFF. CDR3 sequence (DNA): TGTGCCAGCAGCCCCGGACAGTTTATCGCTGAAGCTTTCTTT.

The rearrangement uses TRBV19 and TRBJ1-6; D is perhaps TRBD1 (6 bases). V lost 3 bases and J lost 10, with 13 bases in between. From germline, CDR1 is LNHDA and CDR2 SQIVND (reference sequence). The CDR3 extends over 14 amino acids. Here the CDR3 reads CASSITGGDSPLHF. CDR3 nucleotides: TGTGCCAGTAGTATCACCGGGGGCGACTCACCCCTCCACTTT.

CDR3 DNA: TGTGCCGGGAGGCAGGGAGATAACTATGGCTACACCTTC. The encoded protein is CAGRQGDNYGYTF. This sequence joins TRBV6-5 and TRBJ1-2; TRBD1 might be the D (5 bases). This CDR3 comprises 13 residues. V dropped 11 bases and J dropped 1 base, with 14 bases sitting between them. Germline V gene lookup returns CDR1 MNHEY and CDR2 SVGAGI.

The rearrangement uses TRBV28 and TRBJ1-5; D possibly corresponds to TRBD1 (5 bases). The germline V gene encodes CDR1 MDHEN and CDR2 SYDVKM. V gave up 7 bases and J gave up 4 bases, with 11 bases separating them. This CDR3 has 13 residues. In DNA form, the CDR3 reads TGTGCCAGCACCGAACGGGGGAATCAGCCCCAGCATTTT. Protein: CASTERGNQPQHF.

The chain is built from TRBV2 and TRBJ2-7, with TRBD2 as a possible D gene (5 bases). The V end lost 5 bases, the J end lost 0 bases, and 8 bases lay between the germline ends. CDR1 and CDR2 (germline): SNHLY, FYNNEI. The CDR3 is 13 amino acids. The CDR3 here is CASSLLGSYEQYF. For the CDR3, the DNA is TGTGCCAGCAGTCTACTAGGCTCCTACGAGCAGTACTTC.

Notes on this clone: The identical CDR3 is also encoded by other nucleotide sequences in the sample. The chain recombines TRBV27 with TRBJ2-1; 7 positions agree with TRBD2. Germline loops: CDR1 MNHEY, CDR2 SMNVEV (reference sequence). Trimming cost V 5 bases and J 4 bases; bases outside gene matches: 2. This CDR3 comprises 13 residues. DNA for the CDR3: TGTGCCAGCAGTAGAGCGGGGTACAATGAGCAGTTCTTC. It is translated as CASSRAGYNEQFF.

The rearrangement joins TRBV6-5 to TRBJ2-3; D perhaps matches TRBD1 (5 bases). CDR1 is MNHEY and CDR2 is SVGAGI in the germline V gene. CDR3 length equals 15 residues. V lost 0 bases and J 6 bases, leaving 13 bases between the germline ends. CDR3 residues: CASSYSGWAGDTQYF. The CDR3 DNA sequence: TGTGCCAGCAGTTACTCGGGTTGGGCAGGGGATACGCAGTATTTT.

V is TRBV28 and J is TRBJ1-2; D is ambiguous. Per the germline V gene, CDR1 is MDHEN and CDR2 is SYDVKM. V shed 2 bases and J shed 1 base, with 23 bases lying between them. This CDR3 comprises 19 residues. The CDR3 DNA is TGTGCCAGCAGTTTACCTTCTCTCGTGTTACAGCGACTTAACTATGGCTACACCTTC. This codes for CASSLPSLVLQRLNYGYTF.

This rearrangement joins TRBV3-1 (or the pseudogene TRBV3-2) to TRBJ2-7; TRBD1 aligns across 8 bases. Trimming cost V 6 bases and J 1 base; bases outside gene matches: 23. Germline-derived CDR1 and CDR2 are LGHDT and YNNKEL (reference sequence). The CDR3 totals 20 residues. CDR3 DNA: TGTGCCAGCAGACCCGGTCGAGGGAACCGGCCAGGGGGCGAATCCTACGAGCAGTACTTC. Its protein product is CASRPGRGNRPGGESYEQYF.

In nucleotides, the CDR3 is TGTGCCAGCAGTGACAGGGTCTCCTACGAGCAGTACTTC. This gives the protein CASSDRVSYEQYF. This chain uses TRBV12-3 or TRBV12-4 with TRBJ2-7; 7 bases line up with TRBD1. Losses at the gene ends were 5 bases for V and 0 bases for J; bases not matched to a gene: 1. The CDR3 runs 13 residues.

V and J are TRBV5-1 and TRBJ1-2; no definite D call. The CDR3 totals 18 residues. Germline V gene data show CDR1 as SGHRS and CDR2 as YFSETQ. V gave up 0 bases and J gave up 5 bases, with 23 bases separating them. The CDR3 protein is CASSLAPAAGPEAYGYTF. In DNA, the CDR3 is TGCGCCAGCAGCTTGGCCCCCGCGGCGGGCCCAGAGGCTTATGGCTACACCTTC.

The chain recombines TRBV3-1 (or the pseudogene TRBV3-2) with TRBJ1-2; D ambiguous. Germline V gene data show CDR1 as LGHDT and CDR2 as YNNKEL (reference sequence). The CDR3 length is 14 residues. V was trimmed by 0 bases and J by 8 bases, leaving 13 bases between them. The CDR3, as DNA: TGTGCCAGCAGCCAAGACTTAGGGTTCGGCGGCTACACCTTC. This sequence encodes CASSQDLGFGGYTF.

This sequence joins TRBV7-2 and TRBJ2-5; no firm D call. Per germline, CDR1 SGHTA and CDR2 FQGNSA. CDR3 length: 12 residues. Trimming stripped 0 bases from V and 5 bases from J, with 4 bases between. The CDR3 sequence: CASSLAGETQYF. In DNA form, the CDR3 reads TGTGCCAGCAGCTTAGCGGGGGAGACCCAGTACTTC.

The rearrangement joins TRBV28 to TRBJ1-5, with 7 nucleotides matching TRBD1. The germline V gene encodes CDR1 MDHEN and CDR2 SYDVKM. Trimming took 5 bases from V and 3 from J; bases not matched to a gene: 7. The CDR3 has 15 residues. CDR3 loop: CASSPQGWDNQPQHF. The DNA for the CDR3 is TGTGCCAGCAGTCCACAGGGGTGGGACAATCAGCCCCAGCATTTT.

The chain links TRBV5-1 to TRBJ1-6; 7 bases align to TRBD1. The junction had 9 bases not matched to a gene; V was cut back by 0 bases and J by 0 bases. CDR1 and CDR2 (germline): SGHRS, YFSETQ. This CDR3 is built from 19 residues. This CDR3 is CASSLVQGGTGSYNSPLHF. The CDR3 DNA is TGCGCCAGCAGCTTGGTTCAGGGGGGCACCGGCTCCTATAATTCACCCCTCCACTTT.